This T cell receptor (beta chain) comes out of a study of beta chain features in type 1 diabetes. Study outcomes and limitations: An over-representation of cells with high TCR expression could result from cDNA sequencing. VDJ junctions in type 1 diabetes patients carried more deletions and fewer insertions. Type 1 diabetes patients had TCRB CDR3s that were shorter (moderately but significantly so) in all four CD4+ subsets.

Blood was collected once per donor into heparin, averaging approximately 110 mL. This clone came up once. Its antigen is currently unknown. Isolated RNA was reverse transcribed in full, so expressed TCRB transcripts were sequenced. Using immunoSEQ multiplex PCR, the repertoire was profiled, and TCRdb retains in-frame clones only, with some absent. Of fewer than 25,000 clones detected, under 75% appear once; the ten largest clones hold 4.2%. The receptor's source is a man between 18 and 35 years old with type 1 diabetes. Sequencing used Tregs from blood.

The chain's CDR3 is CASSRNQGNTEAFF. The CDR3 DNA follows: TGTGCCAGCTCACGTAACCAGGGGAACACTGAAGCTTTCTTT. The rearrangement joins TRBV18 to TRBJ1-1; D might be TRBD1 (5 bases). This CDR3 is built from 14 residues. V lost 4 bases and J lost 1, with 10 bases in between. The germline V gene has CDR1 KGHSH and CDR2 LQKENI.